The 24 T cell receptor beta chains below were found in one sample sequenced in a study of vaccination effects on CD4 cells after COVID-19. Here immunoSEQ multiplex PCR was the method, and the copy in TCRdb shows in-frame clones only, minus some. The sample includes 80,000 to 95,000 clones, 77% of them seen just once. Antigens of these TCRs are unknown. CD4+ T cells specific for antigen were expanded with viral peptide pools by the ViraFEST assay before sequencing. Subsequent to 10 days of culture, CD4+ T cells were isolated. BNT162b2 vaccine or mRNA-1273 vaccine was given to participants in two doses. The sequences come from CD4+ T cells from PBMCs cultured with HCoV-OC43 spike peptides, collected after COVID-19 vaccination. Subset noted: HCoV-OC43 spike overlapping peptide pool stimulation. These receptors were taken from a human donor who received a COVID-19 vaccine.

The CDR3 spells CASSPPGLATDTQYF. The CDR3 nucleotides read TGTGCCAGCTCACCACCCGGGCTAGCGACAGATACGCAGTATTTT. The genes are TRBV18 and TRBJ2-3; TRBD2 is a possible D gene (6 bases). Germline V gene lookup returns CDR1 KGHSH and CDR2 LQKENI. Trimming removed 0 bases from V and 3 bases from J, with 10 bases in between. CDR3 length: 15 residues.

V and J are TRBV7-8 and TRBJ1-5; possible D gene TRBD1, 6 bases. The CDR3 is 18 residues long. V was shortened by 3 bases and J by 0 bases, with 18 bases between the two germline ends. Per the germline V gene, CDR1 is SGHVS and CDR2 is FQNEAQ. CDR3 sequence: CASSLRTVGYYSNQPQHF. The CDR3 DNA follows: TGTGCCAGCAGCTTGAGGACAGTGGGCTACTATAGCAATCAGCCCCAGCATTTT.

This rearrangement joins TRBV29-1 to TRBJ1-2; D remains ambiguous. This CDR3 region has 9 residues. CDR1 and CDR2 from the germline V gene are SQVTM and ANQGSEA. V gave up 4 bases and J gave up 4 bases, with 1 base separating them. In DNA, the CDR3 is TGCAGCGTTGGCTATGGCTACACCTTC. This translates into CSVGYGYTF.

V gene TRBV10-3 combines with J gene TRBJ2-7, with a possible D match to TRBD2 (5 bases). The V gene lost 0 bases and the J gene lost 1 base, with 7 bases spanning the gap. This CDR3 contains 14 residues. Germline CDR1 and CDR2: ENHRY and SYGVKD. In DNA, the CDR3 is TGTGCCATCAGTGAGTCAGGCGGGTCCTACGAGCAGTACGTC. Its translation is CAISESGGSYEQYV.

This clone has a handful of counts. This rearrangement joins TRBV10-1 to TRBJ2-2, with D maybe TRBD1 (6 bases). Between the trimmed V and J ends, which lost 6 bases and 2 bases, there was a span of 13 bases. The CDR3 totals 15 residues. From germline, CDR1 is WNHNN and CDR2 SYGVQD (reference sequence). CDR3 loop: CASSRSGANTGELFF. CDR3 coding DNA: TGCGCCAGCAGCCGGTCAGGGGCCAACACCGGGGAGCTGTTTTTT.

The chain has TRBV24-1 and TRBJ2-5; 14 bases are shared with TRBD2. V lost 4 bases and J lost 4; bases outside the gene matches: 4. Germline V lookup: CDR1 KGHDR, CDR2 SFDVKD. This CDR3 contains 16 residues. CDR3 residues: CATSDPGLAGGETQYF. The CDR3 bases are TGTGCCACCAGTGACCCAGGACTAGCGGGGGGAGAGACCCAGTACTTC.

V usage is TRBV6-2 or TRBV6-3 and J usage is TRBJ1-5, with TRBD1 identical over 7 bases. Germline loops: CDR1 MNHEY, CDR2 SVGEGT. This CDR3 has 15 residues. Trimming took 4 bases from V and 6 from J; bases not matched to a gene: 9. The CDR3 reads CASSSPTGLSQPQHF. The CDR3 nucleotides read TGTGCCAGCAGTTCCCCGACAGGGCTAAGTCAGCCCCAGCATTTT.

The chain couples TRBV19 to TRBJ2-1, with 7 bases fitting TRBD2. Trimming took 1 base from V and 6 from J; bases not matched to a gene: 12. Germline CDR1 is LNHDA and CDR2 is SQIVND (reference sequence). This CDR3 is built from 17 residues. This CDR3 reads CASSIGFERGTGNEQFF. DNA of the CDR3: TGTGCCAGTAGTATAGGATTCGAGCGGGGAACGGGCAATGAGCAGTTCTTC.

The chain uses TRBV27 and TRBJ2-6, with D unresolved. The germline CDR1 and CDR2 sequences are MNHEY and SMNVEV (reference sequence). CDR3 length equals 17 residues. Trimming shortened V by 5 bases and J by 2 bases, and 16 bases separated the two germline ends. This CDR3 is CASSPSWVQAGANVLTF. The DNA for the CDR3 is TGTGCCAGCAGTCCCTCCTGGGTTCAGGCTGGGGCCAACGTCCTGACTTTC.

The J gene is TRBJ1-5, the V gene TRBV28, with 7 bases aligning to TRBD1. The J segment lost 2 bases and the V segment lost 6 bases, leaving 13 bases of the junction unmatched. This CDR3 is 17 amino acids long. Germline V gene lookup returns CDR1 MDHEN and CDR2 SYDVKM. Here the CDR3 DNA reads TGTGCCAGCAGGGGACCCGCAGGGGGAAGGGGCAATCAGCCCCAGCATTTT. This gives the protein CASRGPAGGRGNQPQHF. Based on the CDR3 plus reference TRBV28 and TRBJ1-5, the full variable domain is DVKVTQSSRYLVKRTGEKVFLECVQDMDHENMFWYRQDPGLGLRLIYFSYDVKMKEKGDIPEGYSVSREKKERFSLILESASTNQTSMYLCASRGPAGGRGNQPQHFGDGTRLSIL.

This chain joins TRBV2 and TRBJ2-3; 8 bases agree with TRBD1. The CDR3 has 16 residues. The germline CDR1 and CDR2 sequences are SNHLY and FYNNEI. V shed 2 bases, J shed 0 bases, and the junction held 4 bases outside the gene matches. This CDR3 reads CASSEQGALSTDTQYF. DNA for the CDR3: TGTGCCAGCAGTGAACAGGGGGCGTTAAGCACAGATACGCAGTATTTT.

The rearrangement uses TRBV6-2 or TRBV6-3 and TRBJ2-7; TRBD1 agrees at 8 bases. In germline, CDR1 is MNHEY, CDR2 SVGEGT. This CDR3 has 14 amino acids. Trimming at V came to 5 bases and at J to 2 bases, leaving 5 bases not matched to a gene. CDR3 loop: CASSRSGQAYEQYV. CDR3 nucleotide sequence: TGTGCCAGCAGTCGATCGGGACAGGCCTACGAGCAGTACGTC.

A few counts support this clone. This sequence joins TRBV2 and TRBJ2-3, with D unresolved. V shed 5 bases and J shed 2 bases, with 5 bases lying between them. CDR3 length: 12 residues. The germline CDR1 and CDR2 sequences are SNHLY and FYNNEI. CDR3 in DNA: TGTGCCAGCAGTTACTCCACAGATACGCAGTATTTT. It codes for CASSYSTDTQYF. Supplemented by reference TRBV2 and TRBJ2-3, the full variable domain reads EPEVTQTPSHQVTQMGQEVILRCVPISNHLYFYWYRQILGQKVEFLVSFYNNEISEKSEIFDDQFSVERPDGSNFTLKIRSTKLEDSAMYFCASSYSTDTQYFGPGTRLTVL.

The genes are TRBV3-1 (or the pseudogene TRBV3-2) and TRBJ2-5; TRBD2 aligns across 11 bases. In germline, CDR1 is LGHDT, CDR2 YNNKEL (reference sequence). The CDR3 covers 17 residues. The junction had 9 bases not matched to a gene; V was cut back by 1 base and J by 5 bases. This chain's CDR3 is CASSQGLAGGTGETQYF. The CDR3 region has the DNA TGTGCCAGCAGCCAAGGCCTAGCGGGGGGCACGGGGGAGACCCAGTACTTC.

The chain is built from TRBV5-1 and TRBJ2-2, with D maybe TRBD2 (6 bases). The CDR3 sequence is 15 residues long. The V and J ends lost 4 bases and 5 bases respectively, with 15 bases between them. Germline assignment: CDR1 SGHRS and CDR2 YFSETQ. The CDR3: CASSPRPRGTGELFF. CDR3 nucleotides: TGCGCCAGCAGCCCACGACCCCGGGGGACCGGGGAGCTGTTTTTT.

This sequence joins TRBV12-3 or TRBV12-4 and TRBJ2-1, with no clear D. The length of the CDR3 is 11 residues. V lost 3 bases and J lost 6, with 3 bases in between. The CDR3 is CASSFFNEQFF. CDR3 sequence (DNA): TGTGCCAGCAGTTTTTTCAATGAGCAGTTCTTC.

The rearrangement joins TRBV18 to TRBJ1-1; D is possibly TRBD1 (5 bases). V lost 4 bases, J lost 0 bases, and 12 bases lay in between. The CDR3 extends over 15 amino acids. Germline-derived CDR1 and CDR2 are KGHSH and LQKENI. CDR3 sequence: CASSQGTTMNTEAFF. In DNA form, the CDR3 reads TGTGCCAGCTCACAAGGGACGACAATGAACACTGAAGCTTTCTTT. The full variable domain, rest sourced from reference TRBV18 and TRBJ1-1, is NAGVMQNPRHLVRRRGQEARLRCSPMKGHSHVYWYRQLPEEGLKFMVYLQKENIIDESGMPKERFSAEFPKEGPSILRIQQVVRGDSAAYFCASSQGTTMNTEAFFGQGTRLTVV.

CDR3 nucleotides: TGTGCCAGCGGGTCCGGCGGGGGGGTGGGAGAGCAGTACGTC. Translated, it gives CASGSGGGVGEQYV. V gene TRBV6-5 combines with J gene TRBJ2-7, with 9 bases matching TRBD2. The CDR3 runs 14 residues. Trimming cost V 8 bases and J 7 bases; bases outside gene matches: 12. Germline V gives CDR1 MNHEY, CDR2 SVGAGI.

This clone occurred a few times. The rearrangement uses TRBV7-2 and TRBJ1-5, with TRBD1 as a possible D gene (5 bases). V lost 2 bases and J 0 bases, leaving 14 bases between the germline ends. Germline CDR1 is SGHTA and CDR2 is FQGNSA. This CDR3 is built from 17 residues. The CDR3 DNA reads TGTGCCAGCAGCTTAAGGGGACCCTATCCTAGCAATCAGCCCCAGCATTTT. Translating gives CASSLRGPYPSNQPQHF.

This sequence joins TRBV2 and TRBJ2-1; no reliable D call. CDR1 and CDR2 from the germline V gene are SNHLY and FYNNEI. V was pared by 7 bases and J by 8 bases, with 9 bases between. The CDR3 totals 11 residues. The CDR3 loop reads CASKGFDEQFF. CDR3 nucleotide sequence: TGTGCCAGCAAAGGTTTCGATGAGCAGTTCTTC.

This clone was found a few times. The chain is built from TRBV4-1 and TRBJ1-5, with D maybe TRBD1 (6 bases). This CDR3 has 13 amino acids. Germline V gene lookup returns CDR1 MGHRA and CDR2 YSYEKL. V lost 5 bases and J 5 bases, leaving 10 bases between the germline ends. Here the CDR3 reads CASSGTSHQPQHF. The CDR3 region has the DNA TGCGCCAGCAGCGGGACATCTCATCAGCCCCAGCATTTT.

In its sample, this clone was seen once. V gene TRBV5-6 combines with J gene TRBJ1-6; D is unresolved. CDR3 length: 14 amino acids. Per germline, CDR1 SGHDT and CDR2 YYEEEE. With 4 bases removed from V and 10 bases from J, the gap between germline ends came to 15 bases. The CDR3 reads CASSALGIESPLHF. CDR3 bases: TGTGCCAGCAGCGCGCTGGGGATTGAATCACCCCTCCACTTT.

This clone was observed a few times. The V gene is TRBV19, the J gene TRBJ1-3; D unresolved. Germline V gives CDR1 LNHDA, CDR2 SQIVND (reference sequence). The CDR3 has 15 residues. V was trimmed by 3 bases and J by 0 bases, leaving 9 bases between them. The CDR3 spells CASSMILASGNTIYF. CDR3 nucleotide sequence: TGTGCCAGTAGTATGATCTTGGCCTCTGGAAACACCATATATTTT.

This clone was seen once. V is TRBV9 and J is TRBJ1-4; D remains unclear. Germline CDR1 reads SGDLS; CDR2 reads YYNGEE. Trimming removed 3 bases from V and 7 bases from J, with 7 bases in between. The CDR3 covers 12 residues. The CDR3 region is CASSASGEKLFF. CDR3 DNA: TGTGCCAGCAGCGCCTCGGGTGAAAAACTGTTTTTT.